This is a list of T cell receptor beta chains from one sample in a study of T-cell reconstitution after alpha-beta-depleted transplantation in children. Via MiXCR, TCRdb re-called the PCR reads, giving one row per CDR3 protein. The sample yields hundreds of thousands of distinct CDR3 sequences, about a tenth seen once. Sample: PBMCs, taken before TCRalphabeta/CD19-depleted stem cell transplant. The receptors here all came from a boy younger than two with acute myeloid leukemia, due to receive a stem cell transplant. Each CDR3 is given with its conserved first and last residue. The D gene is left open where the match is weak.

CDR3 protein: CASSLRGLKSYEQYF
J gene: TRBJ2-7
V gene: TRBV7-2
D gene: -

CDR3 protein: CSVESMGNEQFF
J gene: TRBJ2-1
V gene: TRBV29-1
D gene: -

CDR3 protein: CASSSWTSSYEQYF
J gene: TRBJ2-7
V gene: TRBV27
D gene: TRBD2

CDR3 protein: CSAKTGTYGYTF
J gene: TRBJ1-2
V gene: TRBV20-1
D gene: TRBD1

CDR3 protein: CASSPPEGASNQPQHF
J gene: TRBJ1-5
V gene: TRBV18
D gene: TRBD1

CDR3 protein: CSASVAGVPYEQYF
J gene: TRBJ2-7
V gene: TRBV20-1
D gene: TRBD2

CDR3 protein: CASSWRGATYEQYF
J gene: TRBJ2-7
V gene: TRBV5-1
D gene: TRBD2

CDR3 protein: CASSLGPIPGKNIQYF
J gene: TRBJ2-4
V gene: TRBV9
D gene: -

CDR3 protein: CASSFWVDTGELFF
J gene: TRBJ2-2
V gene: TRBV7-9
D gene: -

CDR3 protein: CSARAIRITGELFF
J gene: TRBJ2-2
V gene: TRBV20-1
D gene: -

CDR3 protein: CASSLPGTYEQYF
J gene: TRBJ2-7
V gene: TRBV28
D gene: -

CDR3 protein: CSDGTAQYF
J gene: TRBJ2-5
V gene: TRBV29-1
D gene: TRBD1

CDR3 protein: CASSQAGTSGQETQYF
J gene: TRBJ2-5
V gene: TRBV4-2
D gene: TRBD2

CDR3 protein: CASSEWGLAVYF
J gene: TRBJ2-4
V gene: TRBV6-1
D gene: -

CDR3 protein: CASSLGSRTDTQYF
J gene: TRBJ2-3
V gene: TRBV28
D gene: -

CDR3 protein: CASSENSGSGTSDF
J gene: TRBJ2-7
V gene: TRBV12-3/TRBV12-4
D gene: TRBD2

CDR3 protein: CATSRDVVAKNIQYF
J gene: TRBJ2-4
V gene: TRBV15
D gene: -

CDR3 protein: CASIEGEGETQYF
J gene: TRBJ2-5
V gene: TRBV2
D gene: -

CDR3 protein: CSARTGLYGYTF
J gene: TRBJ1-2
V gene: TRBV20-1
D gene: TRBD1

CDR3 protein: CASSQAGTSDTDTQYF
J gene: TRBJ2-3
V gene: TRBV4-3
D gene: TRBD2

CDR3 protein: CASSFSGTGGNQPQHF
J gene: TRBJ1-5
V gene: TRBV28
D gene: TRBD1

CDR3 protein: CASSDSDYTEAFF
J gene: TRBJ1-1
V gene: TRBV18
D gene: -

CDR3 protein: CASSQDLSGRLSYNEQFF
J gene: TRBJ2-1
V gene: TRBV4-3
D gene: TRBD2

CDR3 protein: CSVRGAYGYTF
J gene: TRBJ1-2
V gene: TRBV29-1
D gene: -

CDR3 protein: CASKGAGTTWGSYNEQFF
J gene: TRBJ2-1
V gene: TRBV19
D gene: -

CDR3 protein: CASSLKAHYRETQYF
J gene: TRBJ2-5
V gene: TRBV11-2
D gene: -

CDR3 protein: CASSRDRVETQYF
J gene: TRBJ2-5
V gene: TRBV11-2
D gene: TRBD1

CDR3 protein: CASSLLGLAGQETQYF
J gene: TRBJ2-5
V gene: TRBV4-2
D gene: TRBD2

CDR3 protein: CSDDRRRHNEQFF
J gene: TRBJ2-1
V gene: TRBV20-1
D gene: -

CDR3 protein: CASSLPRTGNNEQFF
J gene: TRBJ2-1
V gene: TRBV5-1
D gene: TRBD1

CDR3 protein: CSARDREGLAVHEQYF
J gene: TRBJ2-7
V gene: TRBV20-1
D gene: TRBD2

CDR3 protein: CASSLWAQGRDEQFF
J gene: TRBJ2-1
V gene: TRBV7-8
D gene: -

CDR3 protein: CAWSFGYNEQFF
J gene: TRBJ2-1
V gene: TRBV30
D gene: -

CDR3 protein: CSATTGLAGEPRAGELFF
J gene: TRBJ2-2
V gene: TRBV20-1
D gene: TRBD2

CDR3 protein: CSALKRGPQESDITHGYTF
J gene: TRBJ1-2
V gene: TRBV20-1
D gene: -

CDR3 protein: CASSQPGQGSGEQYF
J gene: TRBJ2-7
V gene: TRBV4-2
D gene: TRBD1

CDR3 protein: CASSGQFTEAFF
J gene: TRBJ1-1
V gene: TRBV6-1
D gene: -

CDR3 protein: CASSSLGGSNQPQHF
J gene: TRBJ1-5
V gene: TRBV12-3/TRBV12-4
D gene: -

CDR3 protein: CASSSLKQGDTEAFF
J gene: TRBJ1-1
V gene: TRBV5-5
D gene: TRBD1

CDR3 protein: CASSWTGGRQPQHF
J gene: TRBJ1-5
V gene: TRBV28
D gene: TRBD1

CDR3 protein: CSPARWLAGFYEQYF
J gene: TRBJ2-7
V gene: TRBV20-1
D gene: TRBD2

CDR3 protein: CASSYTPIQETQYF
J gene: TRBJ2-5
V gene: TRBV12-3/TRBV12-4
D gene: -

CDR3 protein: CGTSDRSITTSGSSKTYNEQFF
J gene: TRBJ2-1
V gene: TRBV24-1
D gene: TRBD2

CDR3 protein: CSVLTGGNTGELFF
J gene: TRBJ2-2
V gene: TRBV29-1
D gene: TRBD1

CDR3 protein: CASSLGGQGDTDTQYF
J gene: TRBJ2-3
V gene: TRBV7-6
D gene: TRBD1

CDR3 protein: CSVEEGTGFTEAFF
J gene: TRBJ1-1
V gene: TRBV29-1
D gene: TRBD1

CDR3 protein: CACSLTGGEQYF
J gene: TRBJ2-7
V gene: TRBV7-3
D gene: -

CDR3 protein: CSTNRGTTDTQYF
J gene: TRBJ2-3
V gene: TRBV20-1
D gene: TRBD1

CDR3 protein: CASSEIPNWDEQYF
J gene: TRBJ2-7
V gene: TRBV6-1
D gene: -

CDR3 protein: CASSPRIRYNEQFF
J gene: TRBJ2-1
V gene: TRBV18
D gene: -

CDR3 protein: CSAPTSGRHEQYF
J gene: TRBJ2-7
V gene: TRBV20-1
D gene: TRBD2

CDR3 protein: CASSPGSRQYF
J gene: TRBJ2-7
V gene: TRBV11-2
D gene: -

CDR3 protein: CASSLNIGRAYYNEQFF
J gene: TRBJ2-1
V gene: TRBV5-1
D gene: -

CDR3 protein: CASSPNGGLNTEAFF
J gene: TRBJ1-1
V gene: TRBV12-3/TRBV12-4
D gene: -

CDR3 protein: CASSLDRVLYGYTF
J gene: TRBJ1-2
V gene: TRBV5-1
D gene: -